Included here is one TCR beta chain sequence, with context. As yet, its antigen is unknown. A second roughly 6 to 11 cycle PCR used barcoded and J-beta primers. Sequencing of every sample gave 2.5 million or more CDR3-containing paired-end reads. TCRdb fed the 5' RACE reads into MiXCR, producing one record per CDR3 protein. The sample shows around 1,100,000 distinct CDR3 sequences, under 40% of them seen only once. V shed 0 bases and J shed 4 bases, with 24 bases lying between them. Germline V gene lookup returns CDR1 LGHNT and CDR2 FRNRAP. CDR3 length: 19 amino acids. The sample originates from a study of blood T cells in healthy people across ages. Study-wide points: Comparison with aged donors showed that long-lived donors had more naive CD4+ cells and higher diversity.

Isolation of PBMCs gave at least 7 million cells per sample. The sample consisted of blood. The V and J genes are TRBV12-5 and TRBJ1-2, with D possibly being TRBD1 (6 bases). The sequence derives from a man younger than 30 in good health. The CDR3 loop is CASGLVVGGGKGFRYGYTF. The CDR3 DNA follows: TGTGCTAGTGGTTTGGTAGTTGGAGGGGGGAAAGGTTTTCGCTATGGCTACACCTTC.